This T cell receptor beta chain appears in the sequencing data of a study of T cell repertoires in cytomegalovirus infection. Study-wide context: In public TCR beta signatures, there were indications of both CMV infection and matching HLA type.

Study-level findings and limits: Frequencies of public TCR beta families were cumulated, and this identified carriers of CMV plus the relevant HLA. Dominant in the ex vivo response were TCR beta clonotypes restricted by HLA-C and specific for CMV.

This clonotype showed up just a few times. The antigen is not known. The germline CDR1 and CDR2 sequences are LNHDA and SQIVND (reference sequence). The V end lost 4 bases, the J end lost 7 bases, and 5 bases lay between the germline ends. This CDR3 has 12 amino acids. TCRdb reprocessed the reads via MiXCR and lists one record per CDR3 protein. The profile shows over 200,000 distinct CDR3 sequences, roughly an eighth of them singletons. Specimen: PBMCs. The chain is built from TRBV19 and TRBJ1-6; no reliable D call. The sequence came from a human donor in good health (CMV status not recorded). Some clones in this sample may be carry-over from other donors' samples. This CDR3 is CASSKQNSPLHF. CDR3 sequence (DNA): TGTGCCAGTAGTAAACAAAATTCACCCCTCCACTTT.